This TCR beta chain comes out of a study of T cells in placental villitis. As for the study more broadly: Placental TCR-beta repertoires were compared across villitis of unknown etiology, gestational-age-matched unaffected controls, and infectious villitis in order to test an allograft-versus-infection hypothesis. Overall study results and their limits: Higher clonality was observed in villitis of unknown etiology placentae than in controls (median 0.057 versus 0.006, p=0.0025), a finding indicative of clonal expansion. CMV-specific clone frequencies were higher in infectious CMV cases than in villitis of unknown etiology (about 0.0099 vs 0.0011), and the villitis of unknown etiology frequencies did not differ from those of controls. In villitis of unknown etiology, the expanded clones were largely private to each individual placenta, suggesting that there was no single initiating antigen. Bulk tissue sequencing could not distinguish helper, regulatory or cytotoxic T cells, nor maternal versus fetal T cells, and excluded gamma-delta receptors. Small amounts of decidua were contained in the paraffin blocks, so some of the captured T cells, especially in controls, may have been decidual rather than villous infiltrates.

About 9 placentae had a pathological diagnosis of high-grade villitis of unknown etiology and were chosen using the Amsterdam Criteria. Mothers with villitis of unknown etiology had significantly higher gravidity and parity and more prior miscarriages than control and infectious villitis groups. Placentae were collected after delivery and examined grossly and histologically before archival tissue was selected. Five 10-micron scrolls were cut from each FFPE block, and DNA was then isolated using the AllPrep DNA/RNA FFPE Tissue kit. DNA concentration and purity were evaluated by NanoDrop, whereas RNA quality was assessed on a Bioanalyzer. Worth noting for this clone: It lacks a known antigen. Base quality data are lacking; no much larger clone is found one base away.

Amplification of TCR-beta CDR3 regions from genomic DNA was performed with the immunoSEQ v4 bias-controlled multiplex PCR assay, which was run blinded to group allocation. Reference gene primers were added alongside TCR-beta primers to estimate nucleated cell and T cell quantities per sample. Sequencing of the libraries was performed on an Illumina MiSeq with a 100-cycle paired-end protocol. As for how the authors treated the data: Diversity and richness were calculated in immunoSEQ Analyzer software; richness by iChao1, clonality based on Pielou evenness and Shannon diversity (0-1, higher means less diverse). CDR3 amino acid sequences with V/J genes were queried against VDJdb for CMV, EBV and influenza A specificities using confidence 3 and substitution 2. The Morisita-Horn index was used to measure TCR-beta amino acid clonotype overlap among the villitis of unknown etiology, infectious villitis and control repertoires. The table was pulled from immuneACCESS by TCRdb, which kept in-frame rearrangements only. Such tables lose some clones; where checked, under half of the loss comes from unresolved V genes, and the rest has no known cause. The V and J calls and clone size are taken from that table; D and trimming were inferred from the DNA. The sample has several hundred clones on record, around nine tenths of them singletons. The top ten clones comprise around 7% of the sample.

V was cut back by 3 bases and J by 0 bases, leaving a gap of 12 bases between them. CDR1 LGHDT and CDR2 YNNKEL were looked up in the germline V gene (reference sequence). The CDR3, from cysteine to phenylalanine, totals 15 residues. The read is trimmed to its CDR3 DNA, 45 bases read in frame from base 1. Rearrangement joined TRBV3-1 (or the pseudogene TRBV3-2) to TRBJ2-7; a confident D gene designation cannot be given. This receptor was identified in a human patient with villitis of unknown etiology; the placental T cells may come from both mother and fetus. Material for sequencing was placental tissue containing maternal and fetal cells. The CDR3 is CASSQYPGYSYEQYF. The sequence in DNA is TGTGCCAGCAGCCAGTATCCCGGGTACTCCTACGAGCAGTACTTC.